This TCR beta chain was captured in a study of T-cell memory formation after mild COVID-19. Study observations and caveats: Clones that contracted clustered mainly in CM and EM if CD4+ and in EMRA if CD8+. Day 15 to 85 contracting clones showed balanced CD4/CD8; day 15 to 37 expanders favored CD4+.

TCR alpha and TCR beta cDNA libraries with sample barcodes and UMIs came from 5'RACE using constant-segment primers. Each CDR3 protein gets one entry after TCRdb re-called the 5' RACE reads with MiXCR. The data contain hundreds of thousands of distinct CDR3 sequences, roughly 25% of them seen just once; the ten biggest clones take up around 13%. Concerning this clonotype: Its antigen is still unknown.

The CDR3 sequence is 11 residues long. Germline CDR1 reads GTSNPN; CDR2 reads SVGIG (reference sequence). V shed 5 bases and J shed 13 bases, with 15 bases lying between them. The V gene is TRBV30, the J gene TRBJ2-4; tentatively, D is TRBD1 or TRBD2 (5 bases each). This receptor was identified in an adult woman who had mild COVID-19 (a few samples of this study predate the infection). Cell type and time point are not known. Sequences were obtained from PBMCs or a T cell subset sorted from them (not recorded which). The CDR3 sequence: CAWGAGDGQYF. CDR3 bases: TGTGCCTGGGGCGCTGGGGACGGGCAGTACTTC.